The 14 T cell receptor beta chains presented below share a single source sample, sequenced in a study of cytomegalovirus exposure and HLA in healthy donors. Both 60 Vbeta primers and 13 Jbeta primers went into the PCR. Produced via immunoSEQ multiplex PCR; TCRdb's table is partial and in-frame only. The sample data list 100,000 to 150,000 clones. The sample consisted of PBMCs. The receptors were gathered from a man aged 35 to 55 in good health and CMV-seronegative.

The chain combines TRBV6-1 with TRBJ1-2; D gene ambiguous. The CDR3 runs to 11 residues. V lost 6 bases and J 6 bases, leaving 8 bases between the germline ends. CDR1 is MNHNS and CDR2 is SASEGT in the germline V gene. The CDR3 protein is CASRGVDGYTF. The CDR3 DNA reads TGTGCCAGCAGAGGAGTTGATGGCTACACCTTC.

The chain recombines TRBV7-9 with TRBJ1-5; 8 nucleotides agree with TRBD1. This CDR3 has 15 residues. Germline CDR1 is SEHNR and CDR2 is FQNEAQ (reference sequence). The V gene end was trimmed by 5 bases and the J gene end by 2 bases; junction bases not matched to a gene: 5. The CDR3, as DNA: TGTGCCAGCAGCGCCGGACAGGGCGGCAATCAGCCCCAGCATTTT. It specifies CASSAGQGGNQPQHF.

The V and J genes are TRBV18 and TRBJ1-1; D is uncertain. The ends were cut back, 3 bases at V and 0 bases at J, with 8 bases in the middle. CDR1 and CDR2 from the germline V gene are KGHSH and LQKENI. The CDR3 extends over 14 amino acids. The CDR3 bases are TGTGCCAGCTCACCGAGGAGTTTGAACACTGAAGCTTTCTTT. It is translated as CASSPRSLNTEAFF. Full variable domain (rest looked up from reference TRBV18 and TRBJ1-1): NAGVMQNPRHLVRRRGQEARLRCSPMKGHSHVYWYRQLPEEGLKFMVYLQKENIIDESGMPKERFSAEFPKEGPSILRIQQVVRGDSAAYFCASSPRSLNTEAFFGQGTRLTVV.

The rearrangement uses TRBV7-9 and TRBJ2-7; 11 positions match TRBD2. The V gene end was trimmed by 1 base and the J gene end by 3 bases; junction bases not matched to a gene: 2. The CDR3 length is 15 residues. Germline V gives CDR1 SEHNR, CDR2 FQNEAQ (reference sequence). The CDR3 region has the DNA TGTGCCAGCAGCTTAGGAGGACTAGCGGGCTACGAGCAGTACTTC. Its translation: CASSLGGLAGYEQYF. The full variable domain, its missing parts supplied by reference TRBV7-9 and TRBJ2-7, is DTGVSQNPRHKITKRGQNVTFRCDPISEHNRLYWYRQTLGQGPEFLTYFQNEAQLEKSRLLSDRFSAERPKGSFSTLEIQRTEQGDSAMYLCASSLGGLAGYEQYFGPGTRLTVT.

This sequence joins TRBV18 and TRBJ1-4; TRBD1 matches 10 bases. V shed 3 bases and J 7 bases; nucleotides not matched to a gene: 8. This CDR3 has 16 residues. Looked up from germline, CDR1 is KGHSH and CDR2 is LQKENI. CDR3 loop: CASSPPGTGVGEKLFF. The DNA for the CDR3 is TGTGCCAGCTCACCCCCAGGGACAGGGGTCGGTGAAAAACTGTTTTTT.

The V and J genes are TRBV18 and TRBJ2-7, with 9 bases fitting TRBD2. V shed 6 bases and J 4 bases; nucleotides not matched to a gene: 10. CDR1 and CDR2 (germline): KGHSH, LQKENI. The CDR3 runs 15 residues. The chain's CDR3 is CASSLTSGESYEQYF. The CDR3 bases are TGTGCCAGCTCGCTGACTAGCGGAGAGAGTTACGAGCAGTACTTC.

The V call is TRBV5-4, the J call TRBJ2-7; D perhaps matches TRBD2 (6 bases). V lost 0 bases and J 3 bases, leaving 16 bases between the germline ends. The CDR3 length is 16 residues. CDR1 and CDR2 from the germline V gene are SGHNT and YYREEE (reference sequence). CDR3 sequence reads: CASSLVQRAGIYEQYF. CDR3 bases: TGTGCCAGCAGCTTGGTTCAAAGGGCGGGGATCTACGAGCAGTACTTC.

V usage is TRBV10-3 and J usage is TRBJ1-1; 7 bases are a match to TRBD1. This CDR3 is built from 14 residues. Germline assignment: CDR1 ENHRY and CDR2 SYGVKD. The V segment lost 5 bases and the J segment 2 bases; nucleotides outside the gene matches: 5. CDR3: CAISKQGTNTEAFF. CDR3 DNA: TGTGCCATCAGTAAACAGGGGACCAACACTGAAGCTTTCTTT.

This chain connects TRBV6-5 to TRBJ2-3; 10 nucleotides line up with TRBD2. Germline values: CDR1 MNHEY, CDR2 SVGAGI. The junction had 5 bases not matched to a gene; V was cut back by 5 bases and J by 3 bases. The CDR3 has 15 residues. The CDR3 spells CASSRPGLATDTQYF. As DNA, the CDR3 is TGTGCCAGCAGTAGGCCGGGACTAGCGACAGATACGCAGTATTTT.

This chain joins TRBV4-2 and TRBJ2-5; no firm D call. The better agreement between TRBJ2-7 and the DNA end casts doubt on the J call. The CDR3 length is 14 residues. From germline, CDR1 is LGHNA and CDR2 YNFKEQ. The CDR3 is CASSQVHSTYEQYF. The CDR3 bases are TGTGCCAGCAGCCAAGTGCACAGCACCTACGAGCAGTACTTC.

V gene TRBV7-5 combines with J gene TRBJ2-3; the table's D call of TRBD2 was not tested on the DNA. TRBV7-5 is flagged as a pseudogene. The CDR3 sequence is 18 residues long. The CDR3 region has the DNA TGTGCCAGAAGCACCGGGACTAGCGGGAGGGCCGGTGCAGATACGCAGTATTTT. It encodes CARSTGTSGRAGADTQYF.

The chain couples TRBV6-5 to TRBJ2-7; TRBD2 matches 9 bases. The germline gives CDR1 MNHEY, CDR2 SVGAGI. With V trimmed by 6 bases and J by 0 bases, 6 bases remained unmatched. CDR3 length: 15 residues. The CDR3 loop is CASRWLAGSSYEQYF. The CDR3, as DNA: TGTGCCAGCAGGTGGCTAGCGGGAAGCTCCTACGAGCAGTACTTC.

The chain combines TRBV6-1 with TRBJ1-5; weak D call: TRBD1 (5 bases). CDR1 and CDR2 (germline): MNHNS, SASEGT. The CDR3 has 14 residues. Between the trimmed V and J ends, which lost 2 bases and 5 bases, there was a span of 10 bases. Written as DNA, the CDR3 is TGTGCCAGCAGTGAACAGGGCCGTTATCAGCCCCAGCATTTT. Amino acids: CASSEQGRYQPQHF.

The chain has TRBV2 and TRBJ2-2; D may be TRBD2 (5 bases). The CDR3 is 16 residues long. V lost 6 bases, J lost 5 bases, and 19 bases lay in between. CDR1 and CDR2 (germline): SNHLY, FYNNEI. CDR3 sequence reads: CASSLDSTRGTGELFF. The CDR3 DNA reads TGTGCCAGCAGCCTCGACTCGACTCGAGGGACCGGGGAGCTGTTTTTT.